This T cell receptor beta chain was identified during a study of blood T cell repertoires in COVID-19. Study background: The United States, Italy and Spain supplied acute and convalescent COVID-19 samples.

After removal of 6 bases from V and 3 bases from J, the junction contained 6 bases not matched to a gene. Germline V gene sequence: CDR1 MNHEY, CDR2 SMNVEV (reference sequence). The CDR3 contains 15 residues. Profiling relied on immunoSEQ multiplex PCR, and the TCRdb table lists in-frame clones only, not all of them. The table has about 470,000 clones, about nine tenths seen once. Participants reported their clinical history, and cohort assignment relied on those reports. Each recovered donor of Cohort 3 presented with two negative PCRs, clearance, or symptom resolution. This chain connects TRBV27 to TRBJ2-3, with TRBD1 identical over 10 bases. Sequencing input: PBMCs or T cells enriched from blood (not recorded which). This receptor was obtained from a woman younger than 35 who had recovered from COVID-19. Here the CDR3 reads CASRTPGQGTDTQYF. DNA of the CDR3: TGTGCCAGCAGGACCCCGGGACAGGGGACAGATACGCAGTATTTT.